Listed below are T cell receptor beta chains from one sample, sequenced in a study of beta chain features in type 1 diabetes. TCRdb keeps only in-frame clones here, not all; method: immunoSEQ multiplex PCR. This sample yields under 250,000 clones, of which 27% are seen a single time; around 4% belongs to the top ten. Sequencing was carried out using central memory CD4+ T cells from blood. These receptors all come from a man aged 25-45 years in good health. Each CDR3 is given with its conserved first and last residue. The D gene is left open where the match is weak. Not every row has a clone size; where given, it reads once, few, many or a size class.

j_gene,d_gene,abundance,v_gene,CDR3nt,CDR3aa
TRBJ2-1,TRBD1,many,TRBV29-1,TGCAGCGCCCGAGACAGGGGCTCCTACAATGAGCAGTTCTTC,CSARDRGSYNEQFF
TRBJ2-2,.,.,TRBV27,TGTGCCAGCAGTTTAGAACGGTACACCGGGGAGCTGTTTTTT,CASSLERYTGELFF
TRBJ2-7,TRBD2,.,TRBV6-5,TGTGCCAGCAGTCTAGCGGGAGAGGGCGAGCAGTACTTC,CASSLAGEGEQYF
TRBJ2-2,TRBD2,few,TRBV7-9,TGTGCCAGCAGCTTGACTAGCCCGAACACCGGGGAGCTGTTTTTT,CASSLTSPNTGELFF
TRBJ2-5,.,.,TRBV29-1,TGCAGCGCCGCAGGGGTAGGGGAGACCCAGTACTTC,CSAAGVGETQYF
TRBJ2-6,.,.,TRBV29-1,TGCAGCGTTGCGGGGGGCCCGGGACAGTCAATCTCTGGGGCCAACGTCCTGACTTTC,CSVAGGPGQSISGANVLTF
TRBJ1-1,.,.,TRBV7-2,TGTGCCAGCAGCTTAGGTGCAAGGGGAGCTTTCTTT,CASSLGARGAFF
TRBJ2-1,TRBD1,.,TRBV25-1,TGTGCCAGCCGGGACAGGGTTTACAATGAGCAGTTCTTC,CASRDRVYNEQFF
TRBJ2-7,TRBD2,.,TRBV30,TGTGCCTGGACCCCTGGGAGGGCCGAGCAGTACTTC,CAWTPGRAEQYF
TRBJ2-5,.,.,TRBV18,TGTGCCAGCTCACCACCTGAAAGGAGAGGTACTGGGGCGGAGACCCAGTACTTC,CASSPPERRGTGAETQYF
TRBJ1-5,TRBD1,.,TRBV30,TGTGCCTGGAGTGCCGGGACAGTAAATCAGCCCCAGCATTTT,CAWSAGTVNQPQHF
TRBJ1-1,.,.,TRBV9,TGTGCCAGCAGCGTAGCCAGGGCAAGCGGAGGGAACACTGAAGCTTTCTTT,CASSVARASGGNTEAFF
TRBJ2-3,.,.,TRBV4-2,TGTGCCAGCAGCCAAGGGGAGGCCGCAAATACGCAGTATTTT,CASSQGEAANTQYF
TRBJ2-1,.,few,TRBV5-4,TGTGCCAGCAGCCTACGATCCTTTAGAGAGCAGTTCTTC,CASSLRSFREQFF
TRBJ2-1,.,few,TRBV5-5,TGTGCCAGCAGCTTGGGGGGCCTCAATGAGCAGTTCTTC,CASSLGGLNEQFF
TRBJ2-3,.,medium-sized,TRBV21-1,TGTGCCAGCATTATCTGGGGAGAGCTCACAGATACGCAGTATTTT,CASIIWGELTDTQYF
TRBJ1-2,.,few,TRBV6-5,TGTGCCAGCAGCAGGGGCTCGGATGGCTACACCTTC,CASSRGSDGYTF
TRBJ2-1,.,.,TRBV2,TGTGCCAGCAGTGAAACCGGACCCACCTACAATGAGCAGTTCTTC,CASSETGPTYNEQFF
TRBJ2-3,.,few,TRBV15,TGTGCCACCAGCCCCGGACTTCCCACAGATACGCAGTATTTT,CATSPGLPTDTQYF
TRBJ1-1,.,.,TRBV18,TGTGCCAGCTCACCATCAGGGAACACTGAAGCTTTCTTT,CASSPSGNTEAFF
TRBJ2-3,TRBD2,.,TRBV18,TGTGCCAGCTCACCACCTGACTGGCGGGGGGGATCTGATACGCAGTATTTT,CASSPPDWRGGSDTQYF
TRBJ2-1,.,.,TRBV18,TGTGCCAGCTCATCACAGGGTTCCTACAATGAGCAGTTCTTC,CASSSQGSYNEQFF
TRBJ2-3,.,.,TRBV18,TGTGCCAGCTCACCACGGGTGGATCAGAGGACAGATACGCAGTATTTT,CASSPRVDQRTDTQYF
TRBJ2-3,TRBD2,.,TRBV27,TGTGCCAGCAGTTCTAGCGGGAAGAGCACAGATACGCAGTATTTT,CASSSSGKSTDTQYF
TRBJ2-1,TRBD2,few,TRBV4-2,TGTGCCAGCAGCCAGCCGTATAGCGGGGGCGAGGGTGAGCAGTTCTTC,CASSQPYSGGEGEQFF
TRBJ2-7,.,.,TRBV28,TGTGCCAGCATCGGCAGCTCCTACGAGCAGTACTTC,CASIGSSYEQYF
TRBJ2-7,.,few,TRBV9,TGTGCCAGCAGCGTAGGGGACTCGACCTACGAGCAGTACTTC,CASSVGDSTYEQYF
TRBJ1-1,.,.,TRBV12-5,TGTGCTAGTGGTTTTTCGTCCGGGAACACTGAAGCTTTCTTT,CASGFSSGNTEAFF
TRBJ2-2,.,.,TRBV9,TGTGCCAGCAGCCGTGGGGGTACCAACACCGGGGAGCTGTTTTTT,CASSRGGTNTGELFF
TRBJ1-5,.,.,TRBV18,TGTGCCAGCTCACCAGAGGGGGGTTATCAGCCTCAGCATTTT,CASSPEGGYQPQHF
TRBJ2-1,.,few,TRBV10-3,TGTGCCATCAGTTCTACAGAGTACAATGAGCAGTTCTTC,CAISSTEYNEQFF
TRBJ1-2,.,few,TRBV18,TGTGCCAGCTCACCGGACTCGTGGGGGGATGGCTACACCTTC,CASSPDSWGDGYTF
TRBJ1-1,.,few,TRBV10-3,TGTGCCATCAGTGCGGGACGGGACACTGAAGCTTTCTTT,CAISAGRDTEAFF
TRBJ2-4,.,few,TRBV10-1,TGCGCCAGCAGTGAGTCAGGACCCGCCAAAAACATTCAGTACTTC,CASSESGPAKNIQYF
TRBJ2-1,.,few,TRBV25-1,TGTGCCAGCAGTGAATCCCGGAGTTGGTTCTTC,CASSESRSWFF
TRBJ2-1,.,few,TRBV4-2,TGTGCCAGCAGCCAAGATTCTGTTGGGGAGCAGTTCTTC,CASSQDSVGEQFF
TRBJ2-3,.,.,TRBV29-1,TGCAGCGTTGAAAGTGGGACCGTAAAAGATACGCAGTATTTT,CSVESGTVKDTQYF
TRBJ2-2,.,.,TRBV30,TGTGCCTGGAGTGGGGGAGCTCGCGGCGGGGAGCTGTTTTTT,CAWSGGARGGELFF
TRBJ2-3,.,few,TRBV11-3,TGTGCCAGCAGCTTCTCTAGCCGTGGCACAGATACGCAGTATTTT,CASSFSSRGTDTQYF
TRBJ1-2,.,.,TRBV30,TGTGCCTGGAGCGGACTCGCCACGGGGGATGGCTACACCTTC,CAWSGLATGDGYTF
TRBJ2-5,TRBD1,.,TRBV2,TGTGCCAGCAGTCGTGACAGGGGGCAAGAGACCCAGTACTTC,CASSRDRGQETQYF
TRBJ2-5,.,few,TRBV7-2,TGTGCCAGCAGCTTGGGTGGACAAGAGACCCAGTACTTC,CASSLGGQETQYF
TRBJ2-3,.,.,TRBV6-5,TGTGCCAGCAGTTACTCGATGGCAGGATCCACAGATACGCAGTATTTT,CASSYSMAGSTDTQYF
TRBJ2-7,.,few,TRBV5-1,TGCGCCAGCAGCTGGGACACCCCCTACGAGCAGTACTTC,CASSWDTPYEQYF
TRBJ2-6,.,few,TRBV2,TGTGCCAGCAGTGTTTACTCTGGGGCCAACGTCCTGACTTTC,CASSVYSGANVLTF
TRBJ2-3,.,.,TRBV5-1,TGCGCCAGCAGCTTGGACTCGGGGAGCACAGATACGCAGTATTTT,CASSLDSGSTDTQYF
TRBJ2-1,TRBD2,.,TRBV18,TGTGCCAGCTCACCCGCTATGACGGGAGGGCTCAATGAGCAGTTCTTC,CASSPAMTGGLNEQFF
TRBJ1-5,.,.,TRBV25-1,TGTGCCAGCAGATCGGGTTCAGGGGAGCAGCCCCAGCATTTT,CASRSGSGEQPQHF
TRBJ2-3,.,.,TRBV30,TGTGCCTGGAACTCCGAGTGGGATACGCAGTATTTT,CAWNSEWDTQYF
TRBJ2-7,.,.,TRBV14,TGTGCCAGCAGCCAAGACTCCGGCGAGCAGTACTTC,CASSQDSGEQYF
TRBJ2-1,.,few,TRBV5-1,TGCGCCAGCAGCTATAGCGGCCCCTACAATGAGCAGTTCTTC,CASSYSGPYNEQFF
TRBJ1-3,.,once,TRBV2,TGTGCCAGCAGTGAAGCACAGATCTCTGGAAACACCATATATTTT,CASSEAQISGNTIYF